The T cell receptor (beta chain) under discussion was sequenced for a study of cytomegalovirus exposure and HLA in healthy donors. As for this clone: Its antigen is as yet unknown.

Healthy bone marrow donors made up the donor group. Study-level results: Earlier analysis yielded a pattern in which most TCR beta V segments were productive about 90% or about 30% of the time. In a later analysis, an Asian-associated ancestry cluster reportedly showed fewer N-insertions than the roughly 650-donor mean. CMV serostatus was the sole immune exposure information available.

Primers for the PCR totalled 60 Vbeta and 13 Jbeta. The protocol was immunoSEQ multiplex PCR, while the TCRdb copy is restricted to in-frame clones and leaves out a portion. Recorded for this sample: around 70,000 clones. V lost 0 bases and J 3 bases, leaving 12 bases between the germline ends. The CDR3 loop spans 15 amino acids. Germline CDR1 SGHAT, CDR2 FQNNGV. This TCR derives from a woman aged 40 to 55 in good health and CMV-seropositive. The chain combines TRBV11-2 with TRBJ2-7; tentative D call: TRBD1 (5 bases). Sample: PBMCs. The CDR3 loop is CASSLDGATFYEQYF. In DNA, the CDR3 is TGTGCCAGCAGCTTAGATGGGGCTACATTCTACGAGCAGTACTTC.